A selection of T cell receptor beta chains follows, all from one sample in a study of T cell changes during pregnancy in multiple sclerosis. Data came from immunoSEQ multiplex PCR; TCRdb stores just in-frame clones and leaves some out. The data contain under 80,000 clones, approximately 85% of them singletons. Source: peripheral blood, taken in the first trimester of pregnancy. The receptors here all came from a female donor with multiple sclerosis, enrolled in a pregnancy study. Each CDR3 is given with its conserved first and last residue. Each record gives: CDR3 DNA, CDR3 protein, J gene, clone size, D gene, V gene. A D gene is named only where the DNA matches it firmly. Only part of the rows carry a size: once, few, many, or a class if the clone is expanded.

TGTGCCAGCAGTACAGGGACGGCCCCGGGGGGCTACACCTTC CASSTGTAPGGYTF TRBJ1-2 NA NA TRBV5-6
TGTGCCAGCAGCCGCAGACTAGATATCAGCGAGCAGTACTTC CASSRRLDISEQYF TRBJ2-7 NA NA TRBV6-5
TGCGCCAGCAGCGCGGGACAGGGCTACAATGAGCAGTTCTTC CASSAGQGYNEQFF TRBJ2-1 NA TRBD1 TRBV5-1
TGTGCCAGCTCATCGACAGGGACCAACACTGAAGCTTTCTTT CASSSTGTNTEAFF TRBJ1-1 few TRBD1 TRBV18
TGTGCCAGCAGTGAACTAGCGGGGCAGACGGACACCGGGGAGCTGTTTTTT CASSELAGQTDTGELFF TRBJ2-2 NA TRBD2 TRBV6-4
TGTGCCAGCAGTTTAGGACTCGTTTCCTACGAGCAGTACTTC CASSLGLVSYEQYF TRBJ2-7 NA NA TRBV27
TGTGCCAGTAGTAACTCGCGGGTCTCCTACGAGCAGTACTTC CASSNSRVSYEQYF TRBJ2-7 NA NA TRBV19
TGTGCCAGCAGTTTATCGGGAAGGGGGGGCGCGGAACAGCCCCAGCATTTT CASSLSGRGGAEQPQHF TRBJ1-5 NA NA TRBV27
TGTGCCAGCAGCAAAGAGTTGGGACACGCGGACTACGAGCAGTACTTC CASSKELGHADYEQYF TRBJ2-7 few NA TRBV21-1
TGTGCCACCGGACAGGGGGTCGCCTCTGGGGCCAACGTCCTGACTTTC CATGQGVASGANVLTF TRBJ2-6 NA TRBD1 TRBV9
TGTGCCAGCAGCCCGGGACAGGGTGTCTACGAGCAGTACTTC CASSPGQGVYEQYF TRBJ2-7 NA TRBD1 TRBV6-5
TGCGCCAGCAGTGAGTCGACAGGCTTGGGGACCCAGTACTTC CASSESTGLGTQYF TRBJ2-5 NA NA TRBV10-1
TGTGCCAGCAGTTACCGGGGGGAGCTGGGCGAGCAGTACTTC CASSYRGELGEQYF TRBJ2-7 NA TRBD2 TRBV6-6
TGTGCCAGCACCGGGGGCACTGAAGCTTTCTTT CASTGGTEAFF TRBJ1-1 NA NA TRBV6-5
TGTGCCAGCAGTGCCGGGAACACCGGGGAGCTGTTTTTT CASSAGNTGELFF TRBJ2-2 many NA TRBV6-4